These 30 T cell receptor beta chains share one sample of origin, sequenced in a study of identifying expanded T cells in peripheral blood. The assay was immunoSEQ multiplex PCR, and TCRdb's table has in-frame clones only and misses some. The sample includes about 85,000 clones, 75% to 90% seen only once; the top ten take 2.5% to 3%. Specimen: blood. All receptors derive from a person aged 18 to 75 in good health.

CDR3 DNA: TGTGCCAGCAGTCCCCCCGCTACAGATACGCAGTATTTT. Its protein product is CASSPPATDTQYF. V usage is TRBV28 and J usage is TRBJ2-3; D uncertain. The CDR3 extends over 13 amino acids. From germline, CDR1 is MDHEN and CDR2 SYDVKM. V lost 5 bases and J 3 bases, leaving 9 bases between the germline ends.

CDR3 DNA sequence: TGTGCCAGCAGCCGACTAGCGACCCAAGAGACCCAGTACTTC. It is translated as CASSRLATQETQYF. This chain joins TRBV7-6 and TRBJ2-5; 8 bases align to TRBD2. This CDR3 has 14 residues. Germline trimming cut 5 bases from V and 1 base from J; bases unmatched to any gene: 3. CDR1 is SGHVS, CDR2 FNYEAQ, per germline.

This clone has only one observation. CDR3 region: CASSLSAGGVEQYF. CDR3 coding DNA: TGTGCCAGCAGCCTTAGTGCAGGGGGGGTCGAGCAGTACTTC. V gene TRBV7-8 combines with J gene TRBJ2-7; D is tentatively TRBD1 or TRBD2 (7 bases each). The CDR3 extends over 14 amino acids. With 5 bases removed from V and 6 bases from J, the gap between germline ends came to 17 bases. Looked up from germline, CDR1 is SGHVS and CDR2 is FQNEAQ.

The rearrangement joins TRBV10-3 to TRBJ1-2; the D gene is possibly TRBD1 (6 bases). This CDR3 has 16 residues. Germline V CDR1 and CDR2: ENHRY, SYGVKD. Trimming pared 4 bases from V and 1 base from J, leaving 16 bases between. CDR3 residues: CAISGRAGAGNYGYTF. The CDR3, as DNA: TGTGCCATCAGTGGAAGGGCAGGGGCCGGTAACTATGGCTACACCTTC.

CDR3 amino acids: CASSEIGQRTDTQYF. The CDR3 nucleotides are TGTGCCAGCAGTGAAATCGGACAGCGCACAGATACGCAGTATTTT. The chain recombines TRBV25-1 with TRBJ2-3; a possible D gene is TRBD1 (6 bases). The CDR3 sequence is 15 residues long. Per the germline V gene, CDR1 is MGHDK and CDR2 is SYGVNS. The V and J ends lost 2 bases and 1 base respectively, with 10 bases between them.

The chain combines TRBV9 with TRBJ2-1, with D possibly being TRBD2 (6 bases). Germline V gene lookup returns CDR1 SGDLS and CDR2 YYNGEE. V was cut by 4 bases and J by 9 bases, with 14 bases left in between. The CDR3 runs 13 residues. In nucleotides, the CDR3 is TGTGCCAGCAGCACCGGGACTCATGGTGAGCAGTTCTTC. Amino acid sequence: CASSTGTHGEQFF.

This clone appeared once. This chain joins TRBV5-1 and TRBJ1-4; D not certain. V dropped 4 bases and J dropped 0 bases, with 10 bases sitting between them. The CDR3 is 15 residues long. Germline V CDR1 and CDR2: SGHRS, YFSETQ. The CDR3 region is CASSPAISTNEKLFF. The CDR3 DNA reads as TGCGCCAGCAGCCCCGCAATTTCAACTAATGAAAAACTGTTTTTT.

This clone has only one observation. V gene TRBV19 combines with J gene TRBJ2-7, with 9 positions matching TRBD1. Germline V gives CDR1 LNHDA, CDR2 SQIVND (reference sequence). V gave up 2 bases and J gave up 4 bases; unmatched junction bases: 12. CDR3 size: 17 residues. The CDR3 sequence: CASSISIVGQGSYEQYF. Here the CDR3 DNA reads TGTGCCAGTAGTATATCGATTGTCGGACAGGGGTCATACGAGCAGTACTTC.

The gene calls are TRBV30 and TRBJ1-2; 11 bases agree with TRBD1. There are 17 residues in the CDR3. In germline, CDR1 is GTSNPN, CDR2 SVGIG (reference sequence). Losses at the gene ends were 2 bases for V and 4 bases for J; bases not matched to a gene: 12. CDR3 in DNA: TGTGCCTGGAGTTCCCGGACAGGGGGCGCGGTTCTCTATGGCTACACCTTC. Translating gives CAWSSRTGGAVLYGYTF.

The chain uses TRBV19 and TRBJ1-1; 9 nucleotides line up with TRBD1. V lost 3 bases to trimming and J lost 6 bases; unmatched junction nucleotides: 5. Germline CDR1 reads LNHDA; CDR2 reads SQIVND (reference sequence). The CDR3 covers 14 residues. DNA for the CDR3: TGTGCCAGTAGTATGGGACAGGGAATGTCTGAAGCTTTCTTT. This codes for CASSMGQGMSEAFF.

The CDR3 spells CASSSSTGKAKNIQYF. The DNA for the CDR3 is TGTGCCAGCAGCTCATCTACGGGGAAGGCCAAAAACATTCAGTACTTC. This sequence joins TRBV7-2 and TRBJ2-4, with TRBD2 as a possible D gene (5 bases). The CDR3 is 16 residues long. Germline CDR1 reads SGHTA; CDR2 reads FQGNSA. Trimming removed 4 bases at V and 1 base at J, with 14 bases between. The full variable domain, its missing parts supplied by reference TRBV7-2 and TRBJ2-4, is GAGVSQSPSNKVTEKGKDVELRCDPISGHTALYWYRQSLGQGLEFLIYFQGNSAPDKSGLPSDRFSAERTGGSVSTLTIQRTQQEDSAVYLCASSSSTGKAKNIQYFGAGTRLSVL.

As for this clone: The junction differs from germline at one of its ends, possibly a read error. The genes are TRBV6-1 and TRBJ2-1; D is uncertain. The CDR3 consists of 13 residues. The germline V gene encodes CDR1 MNHNS and CDR2 SASEGT. The DNA of the CDR3 is TGTGCCAGCAGTTCGGGCTCCCACAATGAGCAGTTCTTC. Its translation: CASSSGSHNEQFF.

V and J are TRBV7-2 and TRBJ1-2; D unclear. The ends were cut back, 5 bases at V and 3 bases at J, with 13 bases in the middle. The CDR3 extends over 14 amino acids. Germline assignment: CDR1 SGHTA and CDR2 FQGNSA. CDR3 residues: CASSLPPFHYGYTF. In DNA form, the CDR3 reads TGTGCCAGCAGCCTCCCCCCGTTCCACTATGGCTACACCTTC.

In the case of this clone: One junction end does not reproduce the germline sequence, and a read error may be involved. This chain joins TRBV18 and TRBJ2-3; 7 positions match TRBD2. Germline V lookup: CDR1 KGHSH, CDR2 LQKENI. The CDR3 runs to 16 residues. CDR3 residues: CASSPPPAGASDAQYF. The CDR3 DNA is TGTGCCAGCTCACCACCGCCGGCGGGAGCTTCAGATGCGCAGTATTTT.

The chain combines TRBV4-2 with TRBJ2-1; 10 positions match TRBD2. The CDR3 runs to 15 residues. Per germline, CDR1 LGHNA and CDR2 YNFKEQ. The V gene end was trimmed by 7 bases and the J gene end by 6 bases; junction bases not matched to a gene: 9. The CDR3: CASTVSLAGGNEQFF. The DNA for the CDR3 is TGTGCCAGCACCGTGTCTTTAGCGGGAGGCAATGAGCAGTTCTTC.

V is TRBV9 and J is TRBJ1-2; D is ambiguous. Trimming stripped 7 bases from V and 8 bases from J, with 15 bases between. Per the germline V gene, CDR1 is SGDLS and CDR2 is YYNGEE. The CDR3 has 12 residues. CDR3 protein: CASGQVPGGYTF. CDR3 nucleotides: TGTGCCAGCGGTCAGGTCCCGGGGGGCTACACCTTC.

The chain couples TRBV5-4 to TRBJ2-5; TRBD2 matches at 7 bases. V shed 1 base, J shed 5 bases, and the junction held 11 bases outside the gene matches. Germline values: CDR1 SGHNT, CDR2 YYREEE (reference sequence). This CDR3 spans 16 amino acids. The CDR3 DNA reads TGTGCCAGCAGCTTGCCTAGCGGTCCCCTTAAGGAGACCCAGTACTTC. This sequence encodes CASSLPSGPLKETQYF.

J is TRBJ2-5 and V is TRBV9; maybe TRBD2 (7 bases). Trimming took off 3 bases at V and 4 bases at J, with 16 bases between the two ends. Germline CDR1 SGDLS, CDR2 YYNGEE. This CDR3 is built from 15 residues. The CDR3 DNA is TGTGCCAGCAGCGGAGGGGGGGCGTCGGCAGAGACCCAGTACTTC. Translation gives CASSGGGASAETQYF. Full variable domain (missing parts from reference TRBV9 and TRBJ2-5): DSGVTQTPKHLITATGQRVTLRCSPRSGDLSVYWYQQSLDQGLQFLIQYYNGEERAKGNILERFSAQQFPDLHSELNLSSLELGDSALYFCASSGGGASAETQYFGPGTRLLVL.

The genes are TRBV28 and TRBJ1-1, with D perhaps matching TRBD1 (6 bases). V gave up 6 bases and J gave up 4 bases, with 18 bases separating them. This CDR3 region has 15 residues. The germline CDR1 and CDR2 sequences are MDHEN and SYDVKM. DNA for the CDR3: TGTGCCAGCAGCCCGCCTCGGGGGGCTAGCACTGAAGCTTTCTTT. It translates to CASSPPRGASTEAFF.

Regarding this clone: Relative to the germline gene, one junction end is altered; a read error may explain this. This sequence joins TRBV5-4 and TRBJ1-2; D is unclear. Per germline, CDR1 SGHNT and CDR2 YYREEE (reference sequence). The CDR3 sequence is 12 residues long. DNA of the CDR3: TGCGCCAGCAGCTCTGGACGGGCGGGCTACACCTTC. Protein: CASSSGRAGYTF. The full variable domain, completed using reference TRBV5-4 and TRBJ1-2, is ETGVTQSPTHLIKTRGQQVTLRCSSQSGHNTVSWYQQALGQGPQFIFQYYREEENGRGNFPPRFSGLQFPNYSSELNVNALELDDSALYLCASSSGRAGYTFGSGTRLTVV.

DNA for the CDR3: TGTGCCAGCAGCGCGGGACAGGGGAACTATGGCTACACCTTC. It specifies CASSAGQGNYGYTF. This chain uses TRBV2 with TRBJ1-2, with 10 nucleotides matching TRBD1. The V gene end was trimmed by 6 bases and the J gene end by 2 bases; junction bases not matched to a gene: 3. Per the germline V gene, CDR1 is SNHLY and CDR2 is FYNNEI. The CDR3 runs to 14 residues.

This clone has only one observation. The CDR3 DNA sequence: TGTGCCAGCAGCTCCGGGGCCTATGGCACAGATACGCAGTATTTT. This translates into CASSSGAYGTDTQYF. The chain joins TRBV7-2 to TRBJ2-3, with D perhaps TRBD1 or TRBD2 (5 bases each). V was cut by 4 bases and J by 1 base, with 12 bases left in between. This CDR3 has 15 residues. CDR1 is SGHTA and CDR2 is FQGNSA in the germline V gene.

The chain recombines TRBV7-2 with TRBJ1-1; D remains ambiguous. The germline V gene encodes CDR1 SGHTA and CDR2 FQGNSA. The CDR3 length is 11 residues. Trimming removed 3 bases at V and 7 bases at J, with 6 bases between. Here the CDR3 DNA reads TGTGCCAGCAGCTTCATAGATGAAGCTTTCTTT. The encoded protein is CASSFIDEAFF.

The rearrangement joins TRBV6-5 to TRBJ2-2; D perhaps matches TRBD1 (7 bases). The CDR3 extends over 14 amino acids. Germline-derived CDR1 and CDR2 are MNHEY and SVGAGI. With 8 bases removed from V and 1 base from J, the gap between germline ends came to 11 bases. CDR3: CASSGGRNTGELFF. For the CDR3, the DNA is TGTGCCAGCTCAGGGGGGAGGAACACCGGGGAGCTGTTTTTT.

Note on this clone: An end of the junction does not agree with germline; a read error may underlie this. The V gene is TRBV20-1, the J gene TRBJ1-2, with 7 bases fitting TRBD1. In germline, CDR1 is DFQATT, CDR2 SNEGSKA (reference sequence). The CDR3 runs to 8 residues. Here the CDR3 DNA reads TGCAGCGCTCCAGGGGGGTCCTTC. As protein: CSAPGGSF.

The sample holds a few counts of this clone. This chain uses TRBV5-1 with TRBJ2-1; 15 nucleotides line up with TRBD2. The CDR3 consists of 16 residues. Germline lookup yields CDR1 SGHRS and CDR2 YFSETQ. With 3 bases clipped from V and 9 bases from J, the junction kept 7 bases outside the gene matches. This CDR3 is CASSSGTSGGWSEQFF. The CDR3 DNA follows: TGCGCCAGCAGCTCCGGGACTAGCGGGGGGTGGTCTGAGCAGTTCTTC.

The chain uses TRBV10-3 and TRBJ2-6; 12 nucleotides align to TRBD1. CDR1 ENHRY and CDR2 SYGVKD come from the germline V gene. The CDR3 is made up of 17 amino acids. The junction had 4 bases not matched to a gene; V was cut back by 4 bases and J by 3 bases. The CDR3 DNA sequence: TGTGCCATCAGTGCGGGACAGGGGGCTATTGGGGCCAACGTCCTGACTTTC. Translation gives CAISAGQGAIGANVLTF.

The genes are TRBV28 and TRBJ2-7; D not resolved. The germline V gene encodes CDR1 MDHEN and CDR2 SYDVKM. The CDR3 is 14 amino acids. V was shortened by 7 bases and J by 7 bases, with 20 bases between the two germline ends. The CDR3 loop is CASTFDRLTWEQYF. The CDR3 DNA follows: TGTGCCAGCACCTTTGATAGGCTTACCTGGGAGCAGTACTTC.

The chain combines TRBV5-1 with TRBJ1-6; no firm D call. Germline V gives CDR1 SGHRS, CDR2 YFSETQ. The CDR3 spans 15 residues. The V end was cut by 3 bases, the J end by 0 bases, with 7 bases between. The CDR3 is CASSSRSSYNSPLHF. The CDR3 region has the DNA TGCGCCAGCAGCTCTCGGAGCTCCTATAATTCACCCCTCCACTTT.

The chain combines TRBV9 with TRBJ2-3, with D uncertain. The V end was cut by 2 bases, the J end by 5 bases, with 9 bases between. The CDR3 extends over 13 amino acids. Germline CDR1 and CDR2: SGDLS and YYNGEE. For the CDR3, the DNA is TGTGCCAGCAGCGTGGGGTTGCTAGATACGCAGTATTTT. Its translation is CASSVGLLDTQYF. The whole variable domain, remainder taken from reference TRBV9 and TRBJ2-3, is DSGVTQTPKHLITATGQRVTLRCSPRSGDLSVYWYQQSLDQGLQFLIQYYNGEERAKGNILERFSAQQFPDLHSELNLSSLELGDSALYFCASSVGLLDTQYFGPGTRLTVL.